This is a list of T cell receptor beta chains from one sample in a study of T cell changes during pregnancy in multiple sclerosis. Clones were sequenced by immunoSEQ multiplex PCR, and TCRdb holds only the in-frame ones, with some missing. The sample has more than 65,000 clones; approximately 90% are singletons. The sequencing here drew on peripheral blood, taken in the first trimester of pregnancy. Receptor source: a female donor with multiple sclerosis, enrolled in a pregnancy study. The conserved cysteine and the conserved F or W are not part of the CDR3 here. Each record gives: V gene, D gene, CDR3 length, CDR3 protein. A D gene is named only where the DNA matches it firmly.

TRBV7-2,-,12,ASSFGGRFNEQY
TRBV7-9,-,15,ASSHLSGRAADTEAF
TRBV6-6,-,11,ASSLQGFHEQY
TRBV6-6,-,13,ASSYSTGNNSPLH
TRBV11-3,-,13,ASSLDRYGGDEQF
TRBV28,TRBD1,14,ASSTPGQGAAYEQY
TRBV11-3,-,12,ASSLDPVNTEAF
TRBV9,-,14,ASSVLSGVDTGELF
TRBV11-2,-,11,ASSLRHNQPQH
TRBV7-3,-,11,ASSLPDTGELF
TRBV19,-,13,ASSIHQGGLYEQY
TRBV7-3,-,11,ASSSSYRDTQY
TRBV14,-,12,ASSQSWAQETQY
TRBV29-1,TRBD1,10,SAGQVNTEAF